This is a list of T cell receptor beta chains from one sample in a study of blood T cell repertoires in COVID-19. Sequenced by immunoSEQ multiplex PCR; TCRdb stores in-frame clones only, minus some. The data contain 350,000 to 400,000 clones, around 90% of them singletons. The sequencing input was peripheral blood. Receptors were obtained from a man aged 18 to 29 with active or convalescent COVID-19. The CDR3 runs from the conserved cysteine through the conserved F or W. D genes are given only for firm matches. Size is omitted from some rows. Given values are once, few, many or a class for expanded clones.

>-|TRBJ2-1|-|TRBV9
TGTGCCAGCAGCGTTTTTGTGTCGGGATTAACACGGTGGAATGAGCAGTTCTTC
CASSVFVSGLTRWNEQFF
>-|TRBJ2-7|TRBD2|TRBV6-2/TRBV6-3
TGTGCCAGCAGTCCGGGAGGTCGGTCCTACGAGCAGTACTTC
CASSPGGRSYEQYF
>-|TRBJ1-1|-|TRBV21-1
TGTGCCAGCACCCTTGTTGGGGGGGGTCGTATGAACACTGAAGCTTTCTTT
CASTLVGGGRMNTEAFF
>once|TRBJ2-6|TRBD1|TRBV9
TGTGCCAGCAGCGCCGGCGACAGGGGTCACTCTGGGGCCAACGTGCTGACTTTC
CASSAGDRGHSGANVLTF
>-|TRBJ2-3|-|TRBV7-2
TGTGCCAGCAGCCAGCGGAACGATGGCGGGGCGTCTGGGTCGCAGTATTTT
CASSQRNDGGASGSQYF
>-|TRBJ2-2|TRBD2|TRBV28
TGTGCCAGCAGTCCTAGCGGGAGTCTTCTTGTGGTGGAGCTGTTTTTT
CASSPSGSLLVVELFF
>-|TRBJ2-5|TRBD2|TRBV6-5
TGTGCCAGCAACGGACTAGCGGGGGGTGAGACCCAGTACTTC
CASNGLAGGETQYF
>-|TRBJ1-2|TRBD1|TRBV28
TGTGCCAGCAGTTTAATGGGACAGACTTATGGCTACACCTTC
CASSLMGQTYGYTF
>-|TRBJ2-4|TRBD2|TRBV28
TGTGCCAGCAATCGGGAGGGTAGCAACATTCAGTACTTC
CASNREGSNIQYF
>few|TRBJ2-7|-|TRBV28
TGTGCCAGCAGTCATACACAACGCTCCACCTACGAGCAGTACTTC
CASSHTQRSTYEQYF
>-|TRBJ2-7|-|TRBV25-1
TGTGCCACCGGACAGAGCTCCTACGAGCAGTACTTC
CATGQSSYEQYF
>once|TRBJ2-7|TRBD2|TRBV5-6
TGTGCCAGCAGCTTGTATAGCGGGAGTGGATACGAGCAGTACTTC
CASSLYSGSGYEQYF
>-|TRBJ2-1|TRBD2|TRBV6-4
TGTGCCAGCAGTGCTGAACTAGCGGGCACTGAGCAGTTCTTC
CASSAELAGTEQFF
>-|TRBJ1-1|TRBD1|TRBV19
TGTGCCAGTAACCAAGGGGGCCACACTGAAGCTTTCTTT
CASNQGGHTEAFF
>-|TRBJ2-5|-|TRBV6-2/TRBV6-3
TGTGCCAGCAGTCGGGAGACCCAGTACTTC
CASSRETQYF
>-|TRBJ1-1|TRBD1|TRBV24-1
TGTGCCACCAGAGACAGGGGGCGAGGGAACACTGAAGCTTTCTTT
CATRDRGRGNTEAFF
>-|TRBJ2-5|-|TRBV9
TGTGCCAGCACCTACGGGGGATCGGAGACCCAGTACTTC
CASTYGGSETQYF
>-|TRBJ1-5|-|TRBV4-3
TGCGCCAGCAGCCAAGATCATTTTGGAGGGTGGGATCAGCCCCAGCATTTT
CASSQDHFGGWDQPQHF